This TCR beta chain was identified during a study of blood T cell repertoires in COVID-19. Data came from immunoSEQ multiplex PCR; TCRdb stores just in-frame clones and leaves some out. The table has about 60,000 clones, about 89% seen once. V lost 0 bases to trimming and J lost 1 base, with 13 bases between them. CDR1 is SGHRS and CDR2 is YFSETQ in the germline V gene. This CDR3 comprises 16 residues. The chain has TRBV5-1 and TRBJ1-1, with D possibly TRBD1 on 6 matching bases. The source of this sequence is an older woman with active COVID-19. Sequenced sample: peripheral blood. The DNA of the CDR3 is TGCGCCAGCAGCTTGGTGGCGGGGGCTGCGAACACTGAAGCTTTCTTT. Amino acid sequence: CASSLVAGAANTEAFF.